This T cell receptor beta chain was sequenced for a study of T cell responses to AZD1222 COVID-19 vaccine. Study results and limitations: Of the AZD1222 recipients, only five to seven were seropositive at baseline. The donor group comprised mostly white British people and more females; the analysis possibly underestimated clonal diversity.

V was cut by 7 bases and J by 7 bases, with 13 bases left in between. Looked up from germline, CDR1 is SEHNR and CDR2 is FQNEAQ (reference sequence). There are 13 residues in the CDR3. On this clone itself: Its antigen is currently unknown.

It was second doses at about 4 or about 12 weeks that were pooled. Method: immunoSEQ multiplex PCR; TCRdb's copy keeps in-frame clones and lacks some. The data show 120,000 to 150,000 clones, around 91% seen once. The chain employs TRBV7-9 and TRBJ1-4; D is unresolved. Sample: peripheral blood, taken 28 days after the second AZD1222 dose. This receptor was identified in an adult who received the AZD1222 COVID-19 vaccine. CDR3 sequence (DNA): TGTGCCAGCACCCCCGGGTTTACTGAAAAACTGTTTTTT. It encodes CASTPGFTEKLFF. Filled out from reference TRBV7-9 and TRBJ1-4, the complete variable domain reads DTGVSQNPRHKITKRGQNVTFRCDPISEHNRLYWYRQTLGQGPEFLTYFQNEAQLEKSRLLSDRFSAERPKGSFSTLEIQRTEQGDSAMYLCASTPGFTEKLFFGSGTQLSVL.